This T cell receptor beta chain was recorded in a study of blood T cell repertoires in COVID-19. In the source study's methods: Amplification with reference gene primers provided the estimates of nucleated cell counts. Generated by immunoSEQ multiplex PCR, the TCRdb table keeps only in-frame clones and is missing some. The V and J calls and clone size are taken from that table; D and trimming were inferred from the DNA. Found here are hundreds of thousands of clones, about 88% of them singletons; the top ten hold about 0.99%. Between the trimmed V and J ends, which lost 0 bases and 7 bases, there was a span of 7 bases. This CDR3 contains 11 residues. The germline V gene has CDR1 GTSNPN and CDR2 SVGIG (reference sequence).

J is TRBJ2-7 and V is TRBV30; no clear D gene. The sample consisted of peripheral blood. This sequence originates from a woman aged 40 to 49 who had recovered from COVID-19. The CDR3 is CAWSVAWEQYF. The CDR3 coding sequence is TGTGCCTGGAGTGTAGCGTGGGAGCAGTACTTC.